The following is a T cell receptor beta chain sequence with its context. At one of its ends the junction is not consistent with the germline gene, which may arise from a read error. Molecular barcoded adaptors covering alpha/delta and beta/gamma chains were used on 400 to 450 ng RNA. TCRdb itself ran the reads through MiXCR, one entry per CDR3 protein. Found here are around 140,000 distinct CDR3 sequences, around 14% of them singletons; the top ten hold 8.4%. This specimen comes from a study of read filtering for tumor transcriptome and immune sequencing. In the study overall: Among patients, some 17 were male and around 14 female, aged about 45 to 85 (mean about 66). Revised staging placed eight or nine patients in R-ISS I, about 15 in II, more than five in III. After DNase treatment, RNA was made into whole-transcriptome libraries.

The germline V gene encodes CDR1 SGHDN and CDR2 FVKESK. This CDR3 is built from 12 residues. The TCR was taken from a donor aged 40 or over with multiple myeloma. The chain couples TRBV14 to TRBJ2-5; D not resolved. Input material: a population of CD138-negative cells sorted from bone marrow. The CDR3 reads CASSQPWETQYF. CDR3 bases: TGTGCTAGCAGCCAACCTTGGGAGACCCAGTACTTC.